The 16 T cell receptor beta chains presented below share a single source sample, sequenced in a study of CD8+ T cells in alopecia areata. Extracted from the samples, RNA was reverse transcribed into cDNA to serve as the sequencing template. Only in-frame clones appear in the TCRdb table, and some are missing; sequencing was by immunoSEQ multiplex PCR. The sample contains 150,000 or so clones, approximately 53% of which appear only once. Sample: CD8+ T cells sorted from blood, taken at week 0. All receptors come from a human donor with alopecia areata.

This clone has only a few counts. The chain has TRBV25-1 and TRBJ1-1; no clear D gene. The CDR3 extends over 13 amino acids. Germline loops: CDR1 MGHDK, CDR2 SYGVNS. Trimming pared 5 bases from V and 0 bases from J, leaving 7 bases between. The CDR3 loop is CASSSTLNTEAFF. CDR3 in DNA: TGTGCCAGCAGTTCAACCTTGAACACTGAAGCTTTCTTT.

The chain is built from TRBV16 and TRBJ1-2; D ambiguous. Trimming took 7 bases from V and 4 from J, leaving 13 bases between them. Germline V gene lookup returns CDR1 KGHSY and CDR2 FQNENV. This CDR3 is built from 13 residues. CDR3 sequence (DNA): TGTGCCAGCATCCGATCCGAAGTCTATGGCTACACCTTC. This codes for CASIRSEVYGYTF.

The chain recombines TRBV30 with TRBJ2-7; D might be TRBD1 (6 bases). Trimming shortened V by 4 bases and J by 4 bases, and 17 bases separated the two germline ends. CDR3 length: 14 amino acids. Germline V CDR1 and CDR2: GTSNPN, SVGIG (reference sequence). The CDR3 reads CAWTPGAGSYEQYF. In DNA, the CDR3 is TGTGCCTGGACCCCAGGGGCAGGGAGTTACGAGCAGTACTTC.

V is TRBV6-5 and J is TRBJ2-3; either TRBD1 or TRBD2 may fit D (5 bases each). This CDR3 comprises 12 residues. Germline lookup yields CDR1 MNHEY and CDR2 SVGAGI. The ends were cut back, 5 bases at V and 5 bases at J, with 8 bases in the middle. CDR3 bases: TGTGCCAGCAGTAGAGGGGAAGATACGCAGTATTTT. Translation gives CASSRGEDTQYF.

The chain carries TRBV10-3 and TRBJ2-2; 9 bases line up with TRBD1. The CDR3 is 16 amino acids. Per the germline V gene, CDR1 is ENHRY and CDR2 is SYGVKD. Losses at the gene ends were 6 bases for V and 1 base for J; bases not matched to a gene: 6. CDR3 sequence reads: CAIRSTGGRNTGELFF. The CDR3 DNA reads TGTGCCATCAGAAGTACAGGGGGCCGGAACACCGGGGAGCTGTTTTTT.

V usage is TRBV30 and J usage is TRBJ1-1; no firm D call. The germline V and J ends were trimmed by 0 bases and 4 bases, with 9 bases remaining between them. This CDR3 has 13 amino acids. Germline assignment: CDR1 GTSNPN and CDR2 SVGIG (reference sequence). The CDR3 nucleotides are TGTGCCTGGAGTGTTTTAGTGAGCACTGAAGCTTTCTTT. Translation: CAWSVLVSTEAFF.

The rearrangement links TRBV7-8 to TRBJ1-2; D call uncertain. Trimming left V 5 bases short and J 5 bases short, with 21 bases between. Germline-derived CDR1 and CDR2 are SGHVS and FQNEAQ. The CDR3 extends over 16 amino acids. DNA for the CDR3: TGTGCCAGCAGCGGCTCGAAGGTGCTGGGAACGTATGGCTACACCTTC. It translates to CASSGSKVLGTYGYTF.

V and J are TRBV27 and TRBJ2-1, with unresolved D. From germline, CDR1 is MNHEY and CDR2 SMNVEV (reference sequence). V was clipped by 4 bases and J by 5 bases, with 15 bases between them. This CDR3 is 15 amino acids long. CDR3 sequence (DNA): TGTGCCAGCAGTTGGGGAAACGGTTTCGACAATGAGCAGTTCTTC. It encodes CASSWGNGFDNEQFF.

The chain carries TRBV27 and TRBJ2-7, with TRBD2 matching over 12 bases. Trimming took 1 base from V and 2 from J; bases not matched to a gene: 6. This CDR3 is built from 17 residues. Germline lookup yields CDR1 MNHEY and CDR2 SMNVEV (reference sequence). CDR3 in amino acids: CASSLFTSGGLPYEQYF. DNA of the CDR3: TGTGCCAGCAGTTTATTCACTAGCGGGGGGCTTCCCTACGAGCAGTACTTC.

The chain uses TRBV13 and TRBJ2-1, with 8 bases that match TRBD1. The ends lost 4 bases at V and 3 bases at J; junction bases unmatched: 8. The CDR3 is 16 residues long. The germline CDR1 and CDR2 sequences are PRHDT and FYEKMQ (reference sequence). Here the CDR3 DNA reads TGTGCCAGCAGCTGGAGGACAGGGATAAACTACAATGAGCAGTTCTTC. Amino acid sequence: CASSWRTGINYNEQFF.

The chain carries TRBV6-6 and TRBJ2-3, with a tentative D call TRBD2 (6 bases). This CDR3 has 15 residues. Trimming stripped 6 bases from V and 0 bases from J, with 13 bases between. CDR1 and CDR2 (germline): MNHNY, SVGAGI (reference sequence). Written as DNA, the CDR3 is TGTGCCAGCAGCTTCGGGACTTCGAGCACAGATACGCAGTATTTT. Protein product: CASSFGTSSTDTQYF.

This clone appeared many times. This sample also contains other DNA sequences that code for the same CDR3. The chain joins TRBV7-2 to TRBJ2-2, with D unclear. The V gene's germline CDR1 is SGHTA and CDR2 FQGNSA. The V gene lost 0 bases and the J gene lost 8 bases, with 4 bases spanning the gap. CDR3 size: 12 residues. The DNA of the CDR3 is TGTGCCAGCAGCTTAGCGGTGGGGGAGCTGTTTTTT. Translating gives CASSLAVGELFF.

The chain couples TRBV7-9 to TRBJ1-5, with TRBD1 matching 8 bases. CDR1 and CDR2 from the germline V gene are SEHNR and FQNEAQ (reference sequence). Trimming at V came to 5 bases and at J to 0 bases, leaving 9 bases not matched to a gene. The CDR3 spans 17 residues. The CDR3 sequence is CASSADRGGGSNQPQHF. As DNA, the CDR3 is TGTGCCAGCAGCGCCGACAGGGGCGGTGGTAGCAATCAGCCCCAGCATTTT.

DNA of the CDR3: TGTGCCAGCAGCTTAAGGCCTCCAGGGGAACTTCAAGAGACCCAGTACTTC. Translated: CASSLRPPGELQETQYF. The chain has TRBV7-8 and TRBJ2-5, with D perhaps TRBD1 (6 bases). The CDR3 runs to 17 residues. The V end was cut by 2 bases, the J end by 2 bases, with 18 bases between. Germline V lookup: CDR1 SGHVS, CDR2 FQNEAQ.

The genes are TRBV19 and TRBJ1-1; D unclear. V lost 9 bases, J lost 6 bases, and 20 bases lay in between. The germline gives CDR1 LNHDA, CDR2 SQIVND (reference sequence). The CDR3 loop spans 14 amino acids. As DNA, the CDR3 is TGTGCCAGCCTTAGGGCCGTAAACTTCCCTGAAGCTTTCTTT. This sequence encodes CASLRAVNFPEAFF.

The rearrangement uses TRBV29-1 and TRBJ1-6; possible D gene TRBD1, 5 bases. Germline V gene lookup returns CDR1 SQVTM and CDR2 ANQGSEA. Trimming removed 6 bases from V and 7 bases from J, with 10 bases in between. The CDR3 contains 12 residues. CDR3 nucleotides: TGCAGCGTGGGGGAGGGGAATTCACCCCTCCACTTT. Encoded protein: CSVGEGNSPLHF.